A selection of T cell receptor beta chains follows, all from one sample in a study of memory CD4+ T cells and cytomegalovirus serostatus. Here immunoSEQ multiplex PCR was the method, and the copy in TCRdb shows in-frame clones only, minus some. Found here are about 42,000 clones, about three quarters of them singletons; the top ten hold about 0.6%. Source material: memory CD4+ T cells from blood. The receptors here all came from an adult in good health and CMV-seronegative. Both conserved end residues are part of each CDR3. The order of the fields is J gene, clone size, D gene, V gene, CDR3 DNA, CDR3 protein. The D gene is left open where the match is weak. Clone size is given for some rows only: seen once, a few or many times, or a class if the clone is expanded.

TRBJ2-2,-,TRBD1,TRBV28,TGTGCCAGCAGCTCCGCGGGACAGGGGGTCACCGGGGAGCTGTTTTTT,CASSSAGQGVTGELFF
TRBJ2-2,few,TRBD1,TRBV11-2,TGTGCCAGCAGCCCAAGTATTAGACAGGGGGAAACCGGGGAGCTGTTTTTT,CASSPSIRQGETGELFF
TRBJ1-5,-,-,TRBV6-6,TGTGCCAGCAGTACAGGGTACAATCAGCCCCAGCATTTT,CASSTGYNQPQHF
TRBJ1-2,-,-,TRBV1,TGCACCAGCAGCCAAGATCGACGGCAGATCTATGGCTACACCTTC,CTSSQDRRQIYGYTF
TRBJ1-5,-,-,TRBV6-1,TGTGCCAGCAGCCTCCAGGGTTTGGGCAATCAGCCCCAGCATTTT,CASSLQGLGNQPQHF
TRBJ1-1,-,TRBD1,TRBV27,TGTGCCAGCAGTCTCGGGACAGTGAACACTGAAGCTTTCTTT,CASSLGTVNTEAFF
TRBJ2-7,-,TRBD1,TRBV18,TGTGCCAGCTCACCCGGACAGGGCGACGAGCAGTACTTC,CASSPGQGDEQYF
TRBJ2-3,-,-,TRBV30,TGTGCCTGGTATCGGCCCGGGACTAGCACAGATACGCAGTATTTT,CAWYRPGTSTDTQYF
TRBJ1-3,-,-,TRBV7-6,TGTGCCAGCAGCTTAGCGGTCGGGGACGCTGGAAACACCATATATTTT,CASSLAVGDAGNTIYF
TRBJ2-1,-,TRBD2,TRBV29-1,TGCAGCGGTAAGCGGGGGGGCCTCGATGAGCAGTTCTTC,CSGKRGGLDEQFF
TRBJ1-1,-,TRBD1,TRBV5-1,TGCGCCAGCAGGGTGGACAGGGCCACTGAAGCTTTCTTT,CASRVDRATEAFF
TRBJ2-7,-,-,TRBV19,TGTGCCAGTAGCCCGCACAGGGGACTCTACGAGCAGTACTTC,CASSPHRGLYEQYF
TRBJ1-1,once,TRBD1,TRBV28,TGTGCCAGCAGTCAACCAGGGGGGACCATTGAAGCTTTCTTT,CASSQPGGTIEAFF
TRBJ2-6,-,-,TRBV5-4,TGTGCCAGCAGCGTCGGGGCAGGTGGGGCCAACGTCCTGACTTTC,CASSVGAGGANVLTF
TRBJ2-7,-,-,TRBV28,TGTGCCAGCAGTTTTACCTGGGGGTCCCCCTCCTACGAGCAGTACTTC,CASSFTWGSPSYEQYF
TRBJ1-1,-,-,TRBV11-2,TGTGCCAGCATTAGGGACACCCATACCCTGAACACTGAAGCTTTCTTT,CASIRDTHTLNTEAFF
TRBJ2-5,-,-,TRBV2,TGTGCCAGCAATCGGTGGGGGGTCCAAGAGACCCAGTACTTC,CASNRWGVQETQYF
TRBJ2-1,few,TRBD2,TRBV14,TGTGCCAGCAGACCTATGGGACTAGCGGGGAAAAATGAGCAGTTCTTC,CASRPMGLAGKNEQFF
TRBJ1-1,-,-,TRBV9,TGTGCCAGCAGCCGAAGGGGGGTGGACACTGAAGCTTTCTTT,CASSRRGVDTEAFF
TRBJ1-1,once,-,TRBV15,TGTGCCACCAGCAGAGATATGAACACTGAAGCTTTCTTT,CATSRDMNTEAFF
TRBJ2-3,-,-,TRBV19,TGTGCCAGTAGCCCGGAGTCGAATACGCAGTATTTT,CASSPESNTQYF
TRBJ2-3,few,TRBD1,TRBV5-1,TGCGCCAGCAGCCGATCAGGGGGCAGCACAGATACGCAGTATTTT,CASSRSGGSTDTQYF
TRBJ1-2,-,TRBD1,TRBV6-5,TGTGCCAGCAGTTCAGGACAGGGGGCGAATCATGGCTACACCTTC,CASSSGQGANHGYTF
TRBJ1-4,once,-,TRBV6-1,TGTGCCAGCACTGCCAGGACTGTGAATGAAAAACTGTTTTTT,CASTARTVNEKLFF
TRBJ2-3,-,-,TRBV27,TGTGCCAGCGGGGGCAGGGGTCCACGGTCCACAGATACGCAGTATTTT,CASGGRGPRSTDTQYF
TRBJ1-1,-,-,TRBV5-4,TGTGCCAGCAGCTCCAGGGAAGAAGCTTTCTTT,CASSSREEAFF